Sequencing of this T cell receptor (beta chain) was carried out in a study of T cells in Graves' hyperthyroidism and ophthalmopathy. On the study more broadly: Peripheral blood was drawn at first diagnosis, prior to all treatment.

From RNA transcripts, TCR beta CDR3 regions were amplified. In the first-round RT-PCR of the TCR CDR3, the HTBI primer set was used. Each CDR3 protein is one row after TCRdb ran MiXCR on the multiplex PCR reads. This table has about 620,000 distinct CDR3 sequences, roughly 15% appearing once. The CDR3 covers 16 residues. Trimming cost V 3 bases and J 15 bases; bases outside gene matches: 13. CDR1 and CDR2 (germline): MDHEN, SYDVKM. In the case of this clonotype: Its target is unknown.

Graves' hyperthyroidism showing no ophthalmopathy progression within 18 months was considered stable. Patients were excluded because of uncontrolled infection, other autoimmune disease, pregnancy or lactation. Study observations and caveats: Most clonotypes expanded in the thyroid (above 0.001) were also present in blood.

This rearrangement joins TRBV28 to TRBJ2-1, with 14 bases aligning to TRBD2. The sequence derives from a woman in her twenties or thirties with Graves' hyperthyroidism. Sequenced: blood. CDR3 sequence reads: CASSLYGLAGGIVAFF. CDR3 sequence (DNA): TGTGCCAGCAGTTTGTACGGACTAGCGGGAGGTATTGTCGCGTTCTTC. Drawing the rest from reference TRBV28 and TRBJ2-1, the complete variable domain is DVKVTQSSRYLVKRTGEKVFLECVQDMDHENMFWYRQDPGLGLRLIYFSYDVKMKEKGDIPEGYSVSREKKERFSLILESASTNQTSMYLCASSLYGLAGGIVAFFGPGTRLTVL.